The clone carrying this T cell receptor (beta chain) is medium-sized in the sample. This sample was taken from a study of sequential checkpoint blockade in melanoma. V gave up 3 bases and J gave up 3 bases, with 11 bases separating them. Germline-derived CDR1 and CDR2 are SGHNT and YENEEA. This CDR3 comprises 14 residues. Treatment indicated: randomized to nivolumab then ipilimumab (arm A) or the reverse (arm B). Sequenced by immunoSEQ multiplex PCR; TCRdb stores in-frame clones only, minus some. The table shows 1,400 to 1,500 clones, with about a fifth occurring only once. The chain combines TRBV11-3 with TRBJ1-1; D might be TRBD1 (6 bases). The material sequenced was tumor tissue (inferred from file names), taken from a patient given nivolumab and ipilimumab in sequence. This receptor was identified in a human donor with melanoma. The CDR3 DNA sequence: TGTGCCAGCAGCTTCTTGGGGGCCGACACTGAAGCTTTCTTT. Translation gives CASSFLGADTEAFF.